Listed below are T cell receptor beta chains from one sample, sequenced in a study of preoperative IRX-2 immunotherapy in early breast cancer. Data came from immunoSEQ multiplex PCR; TCRdb stores just in-frame clones and leaves some out. The table has around 34,000 clones, less than 90% seen once; the top ten hold around 2.7%. The starting material was lymph node tissue, obtained from a patient treated with IRX-2 immunotherapy. These receptors were collected from a human donor with breast cancer. Each CDR3 is given with its conserved first and last residue. The order of the fields is J gene, D gene, V gene, clone size, CDR3 DNA, CDR3 protein. D genes are given only for firm matches. Where a row states a size, it is once, few, many or the class of an expanded clone; other rows omit it.

TRBJ1-1 | - | TRBV23-1 | - | TGCGCCAGCAGTCAATCGATTCAGAAAATGAACACTGAAGCTTTCTTT | CASSQSIQKMNTEAFF
TRBJ2-2 | - | TRBV6-8 | few | TGTGCCAGCAGAGCAGGGCCGGGCACCGGGGAGCTGTTTTTT | CASRAGPGTGELFF
TRBJ1-4 | TRBD1 | TRBV28 | - | TGTGCCAGCAGTTTTGGGACAGGGTTAAACGAAAAACTGTTTTTT | CASSFGTGLNEKLFF
TRBJ1-4 | - | TRBV5-1 | - | TGCGCCAGCAGCCATTTTGAGGGTGGAACTAATGAAAAACTGTTTTTT | CASSHFEGGTNEKLFF
TRBJ2-1 | - | TRBV25-1 | - | TGTGCCAGCAGTGAAAACCGTAATGAGCAGTTCTTC | CASSENRNEQFF
TRBJ2-5 | TRBD1 | TRBV4-1 | few | TGCGCCAGCAGCCGTTCGGGACAGGGGCCCAAGGTGACCCAGTACTTC | CASSRSGQGPKVTQYF
TRBJ2-7 | - | TRBV23-1 | - | TGCGCCAGCAGCCAAGATCCAGGGATGGACGAGCAGTACTTC | CASSQDPGMDEQYF
TRBJ1-5 | - | TRBV6-8 | - | TGTGCCAGCAGGGAGGGTTTCGTCCAGCCCCAGCATTTT | CASREGFVQPQHF
TRBJ2-7 | TRBD2 | TRBV11-3 | - | TGTGCCAGCAGCGCGACTAGCCGAGTGAGCGAGCAGTACTTC | CASSATSRVSEQYF
TRBJ2-7 | - | TRBV10-3 | - | TGTGCCATCAGTGAGTCCCCGGGGAACACCTACGAGCAGTACTTC | CAISESPGNTYEQYF
TRBJ2-6 | - | TRBV6-8 | - | TGTGCCAGCAGCACGGGACGCCTCTCTGGGGCCAACGTCCTGACTTTC | CASSTGRLSGANVLTF
TRBJ1-2 | TRBD1 | TRBV29-1 | - | TGCAGCGTGGGGACAGGGGCTGTCTATGGCTACACCTTC | CSVGTGAVYGYTF
TRBJ1-5 | - | TRBV28 | few | TGTGCCAGCAGCTCCCACTCGGACGGACAGCCCCAGCATTTT | CASSSHSDGQPQHF
TRBJ2-7 | - | TRBV7-5 | - | TGTGCCAGCAGCTTGGCAGGGGACTACGACGAGCAGTACTTC | CASSLAGDYDEQYF